This TCR beta chain originates from a study of vaccination and CD4 T cells after COVID-19. Study-wide context: Overlapping spike peptides served as the stimulus for the cells. These peptides came from SARS-CoV-2 and from the common cold coronaviruses HCoV-NL63, HCoV-OC43 and HCoV-229E.

Time point reported: late sampling 161 to 241 days after vaccination in three convalescent patients. Treatment defined: approximately nine-day PBMC culture with coronavirus spike peptide pools or control peptides (ViraFEST assay). The CDR3 is 13 residues long. The germline V gene encodes CDR1 MNHNS and CDR2 SASEGT. With 5 bases removed from V and 0 bases from J, the gap between germline ends came to 7 bases. Note on this clonotype: Its antigen is still unknown.

Sequenced with the Oncomine TCR Beta short-read assay was DNA taken from cultured CD4+ T cells. TCRdb redid the calling of the PCR reads with MiXCR, one entry per CDR3 protein. The table lists tens of thousands of distinct CDR3 sequences, approximately 29% of them singletons. The sequence was collected from a human donor who had recovered from COVID-19. Sequencing was performed on CD4+ T cells from blood, cultured in vitro, taken about 7 months after SARS-CoV-2 vaccination. This chain links TRBV6-1 with TRBJ1-1, with D unresolved. The CDR3 here is CASSPEVNTEAFF. For the CDR3, the DNA is TGTGCCAGCAGTCCGGAAGTGAACACTGAAGCTTTCTTT.